This T cell receptor beta chain emerged from a study of T cell repertoires in cytomegalovirus infection. The study, taken as a whole, reports: Across the ex vivo response, the dominant clonotypes were HLA-C-restricted CMV-specific TCR beta clonotypes.

This CDR3 has 14 residues. V lost 6 bases and J lost 3; bases outside the gene matches: 7. In germline, CDR1 is MNHEY, CDR2 SVGEGT. This clonotype was seen at least ten times. Antigen unknown. TCRdb re-called the reads through MiXCR, storing one row per CDR3 protein. The repertoire holds approximately 990,000 distinct CDR3 sequences, around 31% seen once, with 11% to 15% in the top ten. V gene TRBV6-2 or TRBV6-3 combines with J gene TRBJ2-7; 8 nucleotides agree with TRBD1. The source is a human donor in good health (CMV status not recorded). Some clones in this sample may be carry-over from other donors' samples. Sequencing used cultured CD8+ T cells from PBMCs, obtained from culture after CMV antigen stimulation. CDR3 in amino acids: CASSLPGQGYEQYV. CDR3 nucleotides: TGTGCCAGCAGCTTACCCGGACAGGGCTACGAGCAGTACGTC.